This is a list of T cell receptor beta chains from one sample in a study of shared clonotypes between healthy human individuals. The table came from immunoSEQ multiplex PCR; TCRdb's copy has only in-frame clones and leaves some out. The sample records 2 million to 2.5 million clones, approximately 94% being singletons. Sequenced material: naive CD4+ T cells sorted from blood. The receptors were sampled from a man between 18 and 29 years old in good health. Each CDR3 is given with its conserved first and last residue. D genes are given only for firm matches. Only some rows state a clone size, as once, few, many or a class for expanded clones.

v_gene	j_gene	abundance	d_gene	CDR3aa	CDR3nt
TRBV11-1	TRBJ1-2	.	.	CASSLGGYGYTF	TGTGCCAGCAGCCTTGGGGGATATGGCTACACCTTC
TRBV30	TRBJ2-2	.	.	CAWSVPPLAGELFF	TGTGCCTGGAGTGTACCCCCGTTGGCCGGGGAGCTGTTTTTT
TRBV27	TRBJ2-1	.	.	CASSFGLATYNEQFF	TGTGCCAGCAGTTTCGGACTGGCCACGTACAATGAGCAGTTCTTC
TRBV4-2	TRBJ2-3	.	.	CASSQDPTPTDTQYF	TGTGCCAGCAGCCAAGACCCTACTCCCACAGATACGCAGTATTTT
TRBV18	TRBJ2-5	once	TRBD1	CASSPSGGLIEETQYF	TGTGCCAGCTCACCTTCAGGGGGATTGATAGAAGAGACCCAGTACTTC
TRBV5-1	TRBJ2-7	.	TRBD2	CASSLGTSGGPEQYF	TGCGCCAGCAGCTTGGGGACTAGCGGGGGGCCCGAGCAGTACTTC
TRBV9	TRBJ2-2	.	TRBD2	CASSVGAGANTGELFF	TGTGCCAGCAGCGTAGGGGCGGGAGCGAACACCGGGGAGCTGTTTTTT
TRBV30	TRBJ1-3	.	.	CAWSAGVPRGNTIYF	TGTGCCTGGAGTGCCGGGGTCCCTCGTGGAAACACCATATATTTT
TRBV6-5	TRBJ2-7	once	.	CASSYSRGVWYEQYF	TGTGCCAGCAGTTACTCGAGAGGGGTGTGGTACGAGCAGTACTTC
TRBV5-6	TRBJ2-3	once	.	CASRPAGTDTQYF	TGTGCCAGCCGGCCAGCCGGCACAGATACGCAGTATTTT
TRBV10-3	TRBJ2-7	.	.	CATSPLGSGEQYF	TGTGCCACCTCTCCTCTGGGTTCGGGCGAGCAGTACTTC
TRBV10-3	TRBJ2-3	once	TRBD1	CAISVGQGSTDTQYF	TGTGCCATCAGCGTGGGACAGGGCAGCACAGATACGCAGTATTTT
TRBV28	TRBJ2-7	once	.	CASGSGWDYEQYF	TGTGCGAGCGGGTCCGGGTGGGACTACGAGCAGTACTTC
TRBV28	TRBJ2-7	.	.	CASSLAAGRVEQYF	TGTGCCAGCAGCCTAGCAGCCGGGCGAGTCGAGCAGTACTTC
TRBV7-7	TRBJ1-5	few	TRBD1	CASSPQVAGGQPQHF	TGTGCTAGCAGCCCTCAGGTGGCAGGGGGTCAGCCCCAGCATTTT
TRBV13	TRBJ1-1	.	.	CASSFLAVAEAFF	TGTGCCAGCAGCTTTTTAGCCGTAGCCGAAGCTTTCTTT
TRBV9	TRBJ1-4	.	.	CASSVGGGPNEKLFF	TGTGCCAGCAGCGTAGGAGGGGGGCCTAATGAAAAACTGTTTTTT
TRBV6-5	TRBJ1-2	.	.	CASSGSNYGYTF	TGTGCCAGCAGTGGCTCGAACTATGGCTACACCTTC
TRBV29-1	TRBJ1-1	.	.	CSVEAWGGDTEAFF	TGCAGCGTTGAAGCCTGGGGGGGGGACACTGAAGCTTTCTTT
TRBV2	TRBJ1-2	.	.	CASSESGTENYGYTF	TGTGCCAGCAGTGAATCCGGGACTGAAAACTATGGCTACACCTTC
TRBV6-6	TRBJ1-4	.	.	CASSYDMAGNGKLFF	TGTGCCAGCAGTTACGACATGGCCGGCAACGGAAAACTGTTTTTT
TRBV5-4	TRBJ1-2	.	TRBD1	CASTFDRGLVGYTF	TGTGCCAGCACCTTTGACAGGGGGCTGGTTGGCTACACCTTC
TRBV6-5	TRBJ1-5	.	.	CASGEKPQHF	TGTGCCAGCGGGGAAAAGCCCCAGCATTTT
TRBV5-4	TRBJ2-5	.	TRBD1	CASSLAQGAALKETQYF	TGTGCCAGCAGCTTGGCCCAGGGGGCGGCCCTTAAAGAGACCCAGTACTTC
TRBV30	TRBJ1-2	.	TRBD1	CAWSEPGTAYYGYTF	TGTGCCTGGAGTGAACCCGGGACAGCATACTATGGCTACACCTTC
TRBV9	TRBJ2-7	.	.	CASSVGGAGSYEQYF	TGTGCCAGCAGCGTAGGGGGGGCTGGCTCCTACGAGCAGTACTTC
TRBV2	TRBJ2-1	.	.	CASSERITGEQFF	TGTGCCAGCAGTGAAAGGATCACAGGAGAGCAGTTCTTC
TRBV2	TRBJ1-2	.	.	CASRSRVGDSNYGYTF	TGTGCCAGCAGATCACGCGTAGGAGATTCTAACTATGGCTACACCTTC
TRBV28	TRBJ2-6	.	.	CASSLGSSGANVLTF	TGTGCCAGCAGTTTGGGGAGTAGTGGGGCCAACGTCCTGACTTTC
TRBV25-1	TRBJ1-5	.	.	CASSLGQGINQPQHF	TGTGCCAGCAGTCTAGGGCAGGGCATCAATCAGCCCCAGCATTTT
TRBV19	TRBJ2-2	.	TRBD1	CASPLRDSPYPNTGELFF	TGTGCCAGCCCCTTGAGGGACAGCCCTTACCCGAACACCGGGGAGCTGTTTTTT
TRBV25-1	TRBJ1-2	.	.	CASSRDFYGYTF	TGTGCCAGCAGCAGAGACTTCTATGGCTACACCTTC
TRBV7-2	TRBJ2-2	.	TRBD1	CASSPQTGLNTGELFF	TGTGCCAGCAGCCCCCAGACAGGGTTGAACACCGGGGAGCTGTTTTTT
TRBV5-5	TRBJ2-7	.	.	CASSPLVRTNTYEQYF	TGTGCCAGCAGCCCTCTTGTTAGGACAAACACCTACGAGCAGTACTTC
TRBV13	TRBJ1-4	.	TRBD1	CASSSRQGIGEKLFF	TGTGCCAGCAGCTCCCGACAGGGAATAGGGGAAAAACTGTTTTTT
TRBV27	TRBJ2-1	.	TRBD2	CASIFFGTSRNEQFF	TGTGCCAGCATTTTTTTTGGGACTAGCCGCAATGAGCAGTTCTTC
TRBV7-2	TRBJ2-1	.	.	CASSWRDSYNEQFF	TGTGCCAGCAGCTGGCGGGATTCCTACAATGAGCAGTTCTTC
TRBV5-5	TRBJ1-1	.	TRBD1	CASSTGQGRGTEAFF	TGTGCCAGCAGCACGGGACAGGGAAGGGGCACTGAAGCTTTCTTT
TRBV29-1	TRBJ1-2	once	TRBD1	CSVEEAGTGVYGYTF	TGCAGCGTTGAAGAGGCCGGGACAGGGGTCTATGGCTACACCTTC
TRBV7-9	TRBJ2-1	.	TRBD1	CASSLEGRTGSYNEQFF	TGTGCCAGCAGCTTAGAAGGAAGGACAGGCTCCTACAATGAGCAGTTCTTC
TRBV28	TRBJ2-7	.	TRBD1	CASTLGDRTYEQYF	TGTGCCAGCACCTTAGGGGACAGAACCTACGAGCAGTACTTC
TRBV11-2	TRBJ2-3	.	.	CASSGLRTTDTQYF	TGTGCCAGCAGCGGTTTGAGAACCACAGATACGCAGTATTTT
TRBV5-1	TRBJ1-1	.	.	CASSFSVRENTEAFF	TGCGCCAGCAGCTTTTCTGTCAGAGAGAACACTGAAGCTTTCTTT
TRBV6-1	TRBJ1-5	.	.	CASKMGRVNNQPQHF	TGTGCCAGCAAGATGGGGAGGGTCAACAATCAGCCCCAGCATTTT
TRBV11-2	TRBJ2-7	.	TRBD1	CASSTIRDRGHEQYF	TGTGCCAGCAGCACCATCCGGGACAGGGGGCACGAGCAGTACTTC
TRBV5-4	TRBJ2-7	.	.	CASSLNLYEQYF	TGTGCCAGCAGCTTGAACCTTTACGAGCAGTACTTC
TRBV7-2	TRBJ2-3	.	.	CASSFLDTQYF	TGTGCCAGCAGCTTCCTAGATACGCAGTATTTT
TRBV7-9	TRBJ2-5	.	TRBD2	CASSLGPSGIKETQYF	TGTGCCAGCAGCTTAGGTCCTAGCGGGATAAAAGAGACCCAGTACTTC
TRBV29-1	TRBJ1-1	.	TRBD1	CSVEWTGNTEAFF	TGCAGCGTTGAATGGACAGGGAACACTGAAGCTTTCTTT
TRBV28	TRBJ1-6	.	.	CASNDLLGNSPLHF	TGTGCCAGCAACGACCTTCTCGGGAATTCACCCCTCCACTTT
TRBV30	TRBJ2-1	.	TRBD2	CAWARPGTSGRREQFF	TGTGCCTGGGCCAGGCCCGGGACTAGCGGGAGGCGGGAGCAGTTCTTC
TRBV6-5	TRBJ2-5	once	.	CASSPSGSPGKTQYF	TGTGCCAGCAGCCCGTCCGGGAGCCCCGGGAAGACCCAGTACTTC
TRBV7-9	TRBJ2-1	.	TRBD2	CASSSGLTSGDRNEQFF	TGTGCCAGCAGCTCTGGCCTCACTAGCGGGGATAGGAATGAGCAGTTCTTC
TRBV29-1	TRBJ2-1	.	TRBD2	CSVDATQPGLAGGPSSYNEQFF	TGCAGCGTTGATGCCACCCAACCGGGACTAGCGGGAGGGCCGTCTTCCTACAATGAGCAGTTCTTC
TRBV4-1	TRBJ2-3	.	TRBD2	CASSQGSGGTQYF	TGCGCCAGCAGCCAAGGCAGCGGGGGTACGCAGTATTTT